The T cell receptor beta chain under discussion was sequenced for a study of early T cells in non-severe SARS-CoV-2 infection. Overall study results and limits: Matching with VDJdb favored anti-spike CD8 responses (missing private and CD4 specificities).

Attached unique molecular identifiers marked individual cDNA molecules. TCRdb analysed the 5' RACE reads with MiXCR anew, one entry per CDR3 protein. This table holds over 9,000 distinct CDR3 sequences, 4.8% found once. This clonotype occurred many times. The antigen is not known. The sample taken for sequencing was whole blood. The sequence was obtained from an adult who was a healthcare worker with PCR-confirmed SARS-CoV-2 infection or an uninfected control (not recorded which).

CDR3 coding DNA: TGTGCCAGCTCGCATGGGAGTTCTGGGGCCAACGTCCTGACTTTC. This encodes CASSHGSSGANVLTF. The V and J genes are TRBV18 and TRBJ2-6; the D gene is possibly TRBD2 (5 bases). The CDR3 sequence is 15 residues long. Germline assignment: CDR1 KGHSH and CDR2 LQKENI. V was clipped by 6 bases and J by 1 base, with 10 bases between them.